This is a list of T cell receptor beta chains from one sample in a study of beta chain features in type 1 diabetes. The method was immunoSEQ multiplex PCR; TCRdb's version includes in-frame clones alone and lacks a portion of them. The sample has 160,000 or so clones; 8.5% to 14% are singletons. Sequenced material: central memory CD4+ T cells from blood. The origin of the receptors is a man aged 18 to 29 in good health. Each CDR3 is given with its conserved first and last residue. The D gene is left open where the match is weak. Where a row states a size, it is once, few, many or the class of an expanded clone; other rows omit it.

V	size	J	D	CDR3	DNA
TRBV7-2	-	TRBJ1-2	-	CASSSSPGKNYGYTF	TGTGCCAGCAGCTCATCTCCCGGGAAAAACTATGGCTACACCTTC
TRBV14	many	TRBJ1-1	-	CASSDGLNTEAFF	TGTGCCAGCAGCGACGGCTTGAACACTGAAGCTTTCTTT
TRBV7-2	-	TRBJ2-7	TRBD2	CASSPGTSGRAYEQYF	TGTGCCAGCAGCCCCGGGACTAGCGGGAGGGCCTACGAGCAGTACTTC
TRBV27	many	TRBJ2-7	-	CASKGQGSYEQYF	TGTGCCAGCAAAGGGCAGGGCTCCTACGAGCAGTACTTC
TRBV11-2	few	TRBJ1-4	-	CASSLDRKNDEKLFF	TGTGCCAGCAGCTTAGATCGGAAAAACGATGAAAAACTGTTTTTT
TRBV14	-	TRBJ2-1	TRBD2	CASSPRLAGAGEQFF	TGTGCCAGCAGCCCCCGACTAGCGGGGGCGGGTGAGCAGTTCTTC
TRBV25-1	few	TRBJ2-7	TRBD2	CASSVTSGTSYEQYF	TGTGCCAGCAGTGTCACTAGCGGAACCTCCTACGAGCAGTACTTC
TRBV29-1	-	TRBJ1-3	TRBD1	CSVEPDRAGNTIYF	TGCAGCGTTGAACCCGACAGGGCTGGAAACACCATATATTTT
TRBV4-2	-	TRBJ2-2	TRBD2	CASSRTSGSIPGELFF	TGTGCCAGCAGCCGGACTAGCGGGAGTATTCCCGGGGAGCTGTTTTTT
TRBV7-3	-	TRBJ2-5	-	CASSRTDQETQYF	TGTGCCAGCAGCCGGACGGACCAAGAGACCCAGTACTTC
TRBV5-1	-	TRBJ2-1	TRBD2	CASSPSGTRGPSYNEQFF	TGCGCCAGCAGCCCCTCCGGGACTAGGGGCCCCTCCTACAATGAGCAGTTCTTC
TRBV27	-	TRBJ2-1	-	CASSPRAAYNEQFF	TGTGCCAGCAGTCCCAGGGCGGCCTACAATGAGCAGTTCTTC
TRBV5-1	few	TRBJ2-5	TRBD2	CASSSATSAETQYF	TGCGCCAGCAGCTCGGCGACTAGCGCCGAGACCCAGTACTTC
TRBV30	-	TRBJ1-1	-	CAWGSLTEAFF	TGTGCCTGGGGCAGCCTCACTGAAGCTTTCTTT
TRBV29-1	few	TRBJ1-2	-	CSVDEQGLGDYGYTF	TGCAGCGTTGATGAGCAGGGCTTGGGTGACTATGGCTACACCTTC
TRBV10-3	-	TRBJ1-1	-	CAISVTQNTEAFF	TGTGCCATCAGTGTTACCCAGAACACTGAAGCTTTCTTT
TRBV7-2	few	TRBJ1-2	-	CASSLGIRDYGYTF	TGTGCCAGCAGCTTAGGTATCAGGGACTATGGCTACACCTTC
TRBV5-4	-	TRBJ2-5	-	CASSPWGRAGTQYF	TGTGCCAGCAGCCCCTGGGGCCGCGCAGGGACCCAGTACTTC
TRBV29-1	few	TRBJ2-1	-	CSGWDRYNEQFF	TGCAGCGGGTGGGACCGGTACAATGAGCAGTTCTTC
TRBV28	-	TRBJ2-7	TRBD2	CASSPRTSGRYEQYF	TGTGCCAGCAGTCCAAGGACTAGCGGGCGCTACGAGCAGTACTTC
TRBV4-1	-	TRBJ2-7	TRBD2	CASRGLAGGPRVYEQYF	TGCGCCAGCAGGGGACTAGCGGGAGGGCCCCGCGTCTACGAGCAGTACTTC
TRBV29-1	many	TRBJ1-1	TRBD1	CSVSDRDITEAFF	TGCAGCGTATCGGACAGGGACATTACTGAAGCTTTCTTT
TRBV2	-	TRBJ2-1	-	CASSWHGSVNEQFF	TGTGCCAGCAGTTGGCACGGATCTGTCAATGAGCAGTTCTTC
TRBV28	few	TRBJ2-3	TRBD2	CASSPRGEGTDTQYF	TGTGCCAGCAGTCCCCGGGGGGAGGGCACAGATACGCAGTATTTT
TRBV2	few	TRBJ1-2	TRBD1	CASSEATTGGHGYTF	TGTGCCAGCAGTGAAGCGACGACAGGGGGCCATGGCTACACCTTC
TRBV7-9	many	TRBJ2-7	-	CASSSQGGSYEQYF	TGTGCCAGCAGCTCCCAGGGGGGCTCCTACGAGCAGTACTTC
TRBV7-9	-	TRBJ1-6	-	CASSLGGKDNSPLHF	TGTGCCAGCAGCCTCGGCGGGAAAGACAATTCACCCCTCCACTTT
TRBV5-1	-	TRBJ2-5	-	CASSPGTQEGETQYF	TGCGCCAGCAGCCCCGGGACTCAGGAAGGAGAGACCCAGTACTTC